What follows describes a single T cell receptor (beta chain). The antigen remains undetermined. The data were obtained in a study of T cells in Graves' hyperthyroidism and ophthalmopathy. Whole-study findings and limits: Most thyroid clonotypes expanded above 0.001 appeared in blood too. Patients with ophthalmopathy were separated from those with stable hyperthyroidism by a 13 V-J model. Before onset, by a median of about six months, the model predicted ophthalmopathy.

Any patient presenting with uncontrolled infection, other autoimmune disease, pregnancy or lactation was left out. TCR beta CDR3 region amplification was performed from RNA transcripts. Researchers ran a first-round RT-PCR on the TCR CDR3 using the HTBI primer set. TCRdb recomputed calls from the multiplex PCR reads with MiXCR, one row per CDR3 protein. The table has about 660,000 distinct CDR3 sequences, about 45% seen once. This TCR derives from an adult man with Graves' disease, either hyperthyroidism or ophthalmopathy (not recorded which). Sample: peripheral blood or thyroid tissue (not recorded which).

CDR3 sequence (DNA): TGTGCCACCAGTCCCGCTGGGGAGGATGGCTACACCTTC. This translates into CATSPAGEDGYTF. The chain carries TRBV24-1 and TRBJ1-2; D is ambiguous. Germline values: CDR1 KGHDR, CDR2 SFDVKD. The CDR3 runs to 13 residues. V gave up 6 bases and J gave up 6 bases, with 13 bases separating them.